One sample yielded the 7 T cell receptor beta chains listed below, sequenced in a study of early T cells in non-severe SARS-CoV-2 infection (dated by TCRdb to the early 2020s). The method behind the library was 5' RACE. TCRdb names NextSeq 500 as the instrument used. TCRdb trimmed the raw reads at Q25, called clones with MiXCR and kept productive beta chains. Entries are consolidated by CDR3 protein sequence, retaining the most common genes and DNA. This sample is represented by 45,000 to 70,000 distinct CDR3 sequences; about 5.9% of them were singletons. Around 4% of the sample comes from the top ten. The sequenced material came from whole blood. All receptors derive from an adult who was a healthcare worker with PCR-confirmed SARS-CoV-2 infection or an uninfected control (not recorded which).

In its sample, this clonotype was seen many times. The CDR3 DNA is TGTGCCAGCAGCAAAAGGGCAGGGGGCGTAAGCCAGCCCCAGCATTTT. It translates to CASSKRAGGVSQPQHF. The chain employs TRBV21-1 and TRBJ1-5; TRBD1, as called in the table, went unchecked against the DNA. TRBV21-1 is classified as a pseudogene. CDR3 length: 16 amino acids.

The chain carries TRBV4-2 and TRBJ2-3, with TRBD2 matching 8 bases. V lost 4 bases to trimming and J lost 2 bases; unmatched junction nucleotides: 14. The CDR3 spans 18 residues. The germline CDR1 and CDR2 sequences are LGHNA and YNFKEQ. The CDR3 coding sequence is TGTGCCAGCAGCCGTACTACGAGGGCGGGGGGTTACACAGATACGCAGTATTTT. It codes for CASSRTTRAGGYTDTQYF.

Only one count was recorded for this clonotype. The chain carries TRBV11-2 and TRBJ2-1, with 7 bases that match TRBD1. There are 14 residues in the CDR3. The V gene end was trimmed by 4 bases and the J gene end by 9 bases; junction bases not matched to a gene: 9. Germline values: CDR1 SGHAT, CDR2 FQNNGV. As DNA, the CDR3 is TGTGCCAGCAGCTCCGACAGGGTGACCGGTGAGCAGTTCTTC. Amino acids: CASSSDRVTGEQFF. Full variable domain (missing parts from reference TRBV11-2 and TRBJ2-1): EAGVAQSPRYKIIEKRQSVAFWCNPISGHATLYWYQQILGQGPKLLIQFQNNGVVDDSQLPKDRFSAERLKGVDSTLKIQPAKLEDSAVYLCASSSDRVTGEQFFGPGTRLTVL.

In this sample, this clonotype turned up many times. The V gene is TRBV3-1, the J gene TRBJ2-1, with TRBD2 identical over 7 bases. J lost 2 bases, V lost 2 bases, and 3 bases had no gene match. Germline V gene lookup returns CDR1 LGHDT and CDR2 YNNKEL (reference sequence). The CDR3 has 15 residues. CDR3 DNA: TGTGCCAGCAGCCAACCGGGGGGACCCTACAATGAGCAGTTCTTC. It encodes CASSQPGGPYNEQFF.

This clonotype was seen at least ten times. The chain employs TRBV7-2 and TRBJ2-1, with TRBD2 identical over 8 bases. The germline gives CDR1 SGHTA, CDR2 FQGNSA. V was pared by 5 bases and J by 8 bases, with 11 bases of the junction left unmatched. The CDR3 contains 15 residues. CDR3 amino acids: CASSPSSGGAYEQFF. DNA for the CDR3: TGTGCCAGCAGCCCCTCTTCCGGGGGGGCCTATGAGCAGTTCTTC.

The chain has TRBV14 and TRBJ2-2; no clear D gene. V was shortened by 2 bases and J by 5 bases, with 9 bases between the two germline ends. Looked up from germline, CDR1 is SGHDN and CDR2 is FVKESK. This CDR3 has 14 residues. The CDR3 loop reads CASSQHVRTGELFF. In DNA form, the CDR3 reads TGTGCCAGCAGCCAACACGTACGAACCGGGGAGCTGTTTTTT.

There are many counts of this clonotype. V and J are TRBV6-1 and TRBJ2-1; 12 bases agree with TRBD2. V was clipped by 7 bases and J by 8 bases; unmatched bases: 9. The CDR3 has 15 amino acids. From germline, CDR1 is MNHNS and CDR2 SASEGT. CDR3 protein: CASTLETSGGYEQFF. CDR3 coding DNA: TGTGCCAGCACTCTTGAGACTAGCGGGGGCTATGAGCAGTTCTTC.